The 9 T cell receptor beta chains given below trace back to one sample, sequenced in a study of blood T cell repertoires in COVID-19. Clones were read by immunoSEQ multiplex PCR, and TCRdb kept only the in-frame ones, dropping some. The data contain approximately 70,000 clones, about 80% of them seen just once; the ten biggest clones take up 35%. Material: peripheral blood. The receptor source for this set is a woman in her 70s with acute or convalescent COVID-19.

The rearrangement links TRBV19 to TRBJ2-2, with 7 bases lining up with TRBD2. Germline values: CDR1 LNHDA, CDR2 SQIVND (reference sequence). V dropped 5 bases and J dropped 1; count of bases not matched to a gene: 7. This CDR3 is 16 amino acids long. CDR3 amino acids: CASSWGEGVNTGELFF. The DNA for the CDR3 is TGTGCCAGTAGTTGGGGGGAGGGAGTGAACACCGGGGAGCTGTTTTTT. The entire variable domain, with the rest obtained from reference TRBV19 and TRBJ2-2, is as follows: DGGITQSPKYLFRKEGQNVTLSCEQNLNHDAMYWYRQDPGQGLRLIYYSQIVNDFQKGDIAEGYSVSREKKESFPLTVTSAQKNPTAFYLCASSWGEGVNTGELFFGEGSRLTVL.

This clone was found a few times. The chain is built from TRBV5-8 and TRBJ1-1; a possible D gene is TRBD1 (6 bases). Germline values: CDR1 SGHTS, CDR2 YDEGEE. This CDR3 is built from 13 residues. Trimming took 4 bases from V and 6 from J, leaving 13 bases between them. The DNA for the CDR3 is TGTGCCAGCAGCGGACAGAAGGGGTCTGAAGCTTTCTTT. Translating it yields CASSGQKGSEAFF. Combining the CDR3 with reference TRBV5-8 and TRBJ1-1 gives the whole variable domain EAGVTQSPTHLIKTRGQQATLRCSPISGHTSVYWYQQALGLGLQFLLWYDEGEERNRGNFPPRFSGRQFPNYSSELNVNALELEDSALYLCASSGQKGSEAFFGQGTRLTVV.

The J gene is TRBJ1-2, the V gene TRBV6-1; perhaps TRBD1 as D (6 bases). Trimming took off 6 bases at V and 8 bases at J, with 19 bases between the two ends. CDR1 and CDR2 from the germline V gene are MNHNS and SASEGT. CDR3 length equals 14 residues. The DNA for the CDR3 is TGTGCCAGCAGACAGGGTGGAGGTGGCGGCGGCTACACCTTC. Translating it yields CASRQGGGGGGYTF.

This clone was seen once. The chain links TRBV7-2 to TRBJ1-2, with TRBD1 matching 10 bases. From germline, CDR1 is SGHTA and CDR2 FQGNSA. V shed 5 bases, J shed 0 bases, and the junction held 9 bases outside the gene matches. This CDR3 contains 17 residues. In nucleotides, the CDR3 is TGTGCCAGCAGCCCGACAGGGGGCCAACTTACTAACTATGGCTACACCTTC. Protein product: CASSPTGGQLTNYGYTF. Using reference TRBV7-2 and TRBJ1-2 for the parts outside the CDR3, the full variable domain is GAGVSQSPSNKVTEKGKDVELRCDPISGHTALYWYRQSLGQGLEFLIYFQGNSAPDKSGLPSDRFSAERTGGSVSTLTIQRTQQEDSAVYLCASSPTGGQLTNYGYTFGSGTRLTVV.

The chain employs TRBV6-5 and TRBJ1-4, with 9 bases matching TRBD1. The V segment lost 6 bases and the J segment 8 bases; nucleotides outside the gene matches: 7. Germline V gene data show CDR1 as MNHEY and CDR2 as SVGAGI. This CDR3 comprises 14 residues. The CDR3 region is CASRPGDRDEKLFF. CDR3 nucleotide sequence: TGTGCCAGCAGACCGGGGGACAGGGACGAAAAACTGTTTTTT.

The chain recombines TRBV5-6 with TRBJ2-7; possibly TRBD2 for D (6 bases). Germline V lookup: CDR1 SGHDT, CDR2 YYEEEE. The V gene lost 0 bases and the J gene lost 6 bases, with 16 bases spanning the gap. This CDR3 has 15 amino acids. The CDR3 DNA reads TGTGCCAGCAGCTTGGTGAGCGGGTATGCCGGCGAGCAGTACTTC. This translates into CASSLVSGYAGEQYF.

CDR3 loop: CATSRDSAGTGGETQYF. The CDR3 bases are TGTGCCACCAGCAGAGATTCAGCCGGGACAGGGGGAGAGACCCAGTACTTC. The gene calls are TRBV15 and TRBJ2-5, with 11 bases that match TRBD1. Per germline, CDR1 LNHNV and CDR2 YYDKDF (reference sequence). V dropped 0 bases and J dropped 4; count of bases not matched to a gene: 7. The CDR3 runs to 17 residues. The full variable domain, rest sourced from reference TRBV15 and TRBJ2-5, is DAMVIQNPRYQVTQFGKPVTLSCSQTLNHNVMYWYQQKSSQAPKLLFHYYDKDFNNEADTPDNFQSRRPNTSFCFLDIRSPGLGDTAMYLCATSRDSAGTGGETQYFGPGTRLLVL.

V is TRBV28 and J is TRBJ2-3; weak D call: TRBD2 (6 bases). Germline V gene lookup returns CDR1 MDHEN and CDR2 SYDVKM. V gave up 10 bases and J gave up 5 bases, with 22 bases separating them. This CDR3 comprises 15 residues. CDR3 residues: CATGGSGALGDTQYF. CDR3 DNA sequence: TGTGCCACCGGAGGGTCGGGAGCGCTCGGAGATACGCAGTATTTT.

The genes are TRBV28 and TRBJ2-5; perhaps TRBD2 as D (6 bases). Deletions cut 5 bases from V and 5 bases from J, with 21 bases between. CDR1 MDHEN and CDR2 SYDVKM come from the germline V gene. This CDR3 contains 16 residues. The CDR3 region has the DNA TGTGCCAGCAGTCTCCGGGACTCACATACACGGGAGACCCAGTACTTC. Translation: CASSLRDSHTRETQYF.